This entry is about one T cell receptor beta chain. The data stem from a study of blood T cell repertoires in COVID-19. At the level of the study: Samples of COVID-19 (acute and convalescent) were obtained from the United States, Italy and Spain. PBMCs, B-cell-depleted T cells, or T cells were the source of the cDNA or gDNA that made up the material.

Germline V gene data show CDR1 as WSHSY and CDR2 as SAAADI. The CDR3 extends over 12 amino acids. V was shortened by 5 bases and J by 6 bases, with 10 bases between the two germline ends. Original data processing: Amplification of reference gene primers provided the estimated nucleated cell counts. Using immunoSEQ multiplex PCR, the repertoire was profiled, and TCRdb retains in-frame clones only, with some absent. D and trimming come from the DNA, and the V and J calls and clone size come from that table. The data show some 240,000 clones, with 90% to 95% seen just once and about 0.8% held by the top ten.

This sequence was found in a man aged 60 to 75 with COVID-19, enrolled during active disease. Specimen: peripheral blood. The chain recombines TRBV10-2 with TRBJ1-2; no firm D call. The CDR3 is CASSSQTDGYTF. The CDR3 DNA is TGCGCCAGCAGTAGCCAGACTGATGGCTACACCTTC.